The 32 T cell receptor beta chains in this list originate from one sample, sequenced in a study of cytomegalovirus exposure and HLA in healthy donors. This PCR relied on a set of 60 Vbeta primers and 13 Jbeta primers. Libraries were prepared by immunoSEQ multiplex PCR; TCRdb keeps only in-frame clonotypes and omits some of them. The table lists approximately 180,000 clones, about 70% of them singletons. The sequenced sample consisted of PBMCs. These receptors came from a woman in her thirties in good health and CMV-seronegative.

This clone appeared a few times. The genes are TRBV6-1 and TRBJ2-7, with TRBD1 identical over 8 bases. The CDR3 length is 13 residues. CDR1 is MNHNS and CDR2 is SASEGT in the germline V gene. The V and J ends lost 9 bases and 0 bases, in that order; junction bases with no gene match: 4. In DNA form, the CDR3 reads TGTGCCAGTGGGACAGGAAGCTCCTACGAGCAGTACTTC. Translating gives CASGTGSSYEQYF.

This clone was recorded once. The V call is TRBV19, the J call TRBJ1-4; D not certain. Per germline, CDR1 LNHDA and CDR2 SQIVND (reference sequence). Trimming took 6 bases from V and 8 from J, leaving 10 bases between them. This CDR3 region has 12 residues. CDR3 sequence (DNA): TGTGCCAGTAGGCCGACTTCGGAAAAACTGTTTTTT. Amino acids: CASRPTSEKLFF.

V and J are TRBV2 and TRBJ1-3; tentative D call: TRBD1 (6 bases). Germline CDR1 and CDR2: SNHLY and FYNNEI. Between the trimmed V and J ends, which lost 5 bases and 1 base, there was a span of 12 bases. This CDR3 has 15 residues. CDR3 DNA sequence: TGTGCCAGCAGTACCCTAGGGGGATCTGGAAACACCATATATTTT. Translating gives CASSTLGGSGNTIYF.

The chain has TRBV11-2 and TRBJ2-7; weak D call: TRBD1 (6 bases). Germline lookup yields CDR1 SGHAT and CDR2 FQNNGV. Trimming shortened V by 2 bases and J by 3 bases, and 11 bases separated the two germline ends. This CDR3 is 14 amino acids long. This CDR3 reads CASSLTPGVYEQYF. CDR3 nucleotides: TGTGCCAGCAGCTTAACGCCAGGGGTCTACGAGCAGTACTTC.

The chain joins TRBV5-1 to TRBJ1-2; 8 positions match TRBD1. This CDR3 region has 13 residues. The V segment lost 4 bases and the J segment 5 bases; nucleotides outside the gene matches: 4. The germline V gene has CDR1 SGHRS and CDR2 YFSETQ. In DNA, the CDR3 is TGCGCCAGCAGCCCGGGACAGGATTATGGCTACACCTTC. As protein: CASSPGQDYGYTF.

This sequence joins TRBV29-1 and TRBJ2-1; 9 bases are a match to TRBD2. The CDR3 consists of 15 residues. V lost 6 bases to trimming and J lost 3 bases; unmatched junction nucleotides: 9. Germline V gene lookup returns CDR1 SQVTM and CDR2 ANQGSEA. The CDR3 protein is CSVRSGRGGYNEQFF. The CDR3 DNA reads TGCAGCGTCCGTAGCGGGAGAGGGGGCTACAATGAGCAGTTCTTC.

The J gene is TRBJ1-2, the V gene TRBV7-9, with a tentative D call TRBD1 (6 bases). Germline CDR1 and CDR2: SEHNR and FQNEAQ (reference sequence). The V end lost 1 base, the J end lost 3 bases, and 15 bases lay between the germline ends. The CDR3 is made up of 16 amino acids. The CDR3 protein is CASSLDLQGSDYGYTF. CDR3 nucleotides: TGTGCCAGCAGCTTAGATCTACAGGGATCCGACTATGGCTACACCTTC.

The chain uses TRBV5-1 and TRBJ2-7, with 11 bases identical to TRBD1. Germline CDR1 SGHRS, CDR2 YFSETQ. This CDR3 is 20 amino acids long. Trimming took 0 bases from V and 3 from J; bases not matched to a gene: 17. This CDR3 reads CASSLDPVTPGQGVFYEQYF. DNA of the CDR3: TGCGCCAGCAGCTTGGACCCAGTAACTCCGGGACAGGGGGTTTTCTACGAGCAGTACTTC.

The chain combines TRBV9 with TRBJ2-7; TRBD1 aligns across 7 bases. This CDR3 region has 15 residues. Germline values: CDR1 SGDLS, CDR2 YYNGEE. V shed 2 bases and J 2 bases; nucleotides not matched to a gene: 7. CDR3 bases: TGTGCCAGCAGCGTTGAGACAGGGTCTCCCTACGAGCAGTACTTC. Its translation is CASSVETGSPYEQYF. Based on the CDR3 plus reference TRBV9 and TRBJ2-7, the full variable domain is DSGVTQTPKHLITATGQRVTLRCSPRSGDLSVYWYQQSLDQGLQFLIQYYNGEERAKGNILERFSAQQFPDLHSELNLSSLELGDSALYFCASSVETGSPYEQYFGPGTRLTVT.

This clone was seen more than once but under ten times. J is TRBJ2-7 and V is TRBV6-1; the match to TRBD1 covers 11 bases. This CDR3 is 16 amino acids long. Per the germline V gene, CDR1 is MNHNS and CDR2 is SASEGT. Trimming removed 1 base from V and 6 bases from J; junction bases left unmatched: 8. The CDR3 spells CASSEGGTGGLGEQYF. The CDR3 DNA sequence: TGTGCCAGCAGTGAAGGGGGGACAGGGGGTTTAGGCGAGCAGTACTTC.

This clone was recorded a few times. The chain employs TRBV10-3 and TRBJ2-7; D is ambiguous. CDR1 is ENHRY and CDR2 is SYGVKD in the germline V gene. The CDR3 runs 17 residues. Trimming shortened V by 0 bases and J by 0 bases, and 15 bases separated the two germline ends. Here the CDR3 DNA reads TGTGCCATCAGTGAGTCGAATACCGGGTATCTCTCCTACGAGCAGTACTTC. Its translation is CAISESNTGYLSYEQYF.

This clone was seen only once. This chain uses TRBV19 with TRBJ2-7; 9 nucleotides agree with TRBD2. Germline values: CDR1 LNHDA, CDR2 SQIVND (reference sequence). The CDR3 has 16 residues. J gave up 0 bases and V 0 bases, and 3 bases lay outside the gene matches. This chain's CDR3 is CASSIDGLASSYEQYF. CDR3 bases: TGTGCCAGTAGTATAGATGGACTAGCGAGCTCCTACGAGCAGTACTTC.

For the CDR3, the DNA is TGTGCCAGCAGCTTACCCCAGGGTGGCTATGGCTACACCTTC. Encoded protein: CASSLPQGGYGYTF. The rearrangement uses TRBV7-2 and TRBJ1-2; D is possibly TRBD1 (5 bases). The V gene's germline CDR1 is SGHTA and CDR2 FQGNSA. V was trimmed by 2 bases and J by 4 bases, leaving 11 bases between them. This CDR3 is 14 amino acids long.

The chain is built from TRBV7-9 and TRBJ2-3, with 8 bases aligning to TRBD1. J was trimmed by 3 bases and V by 5 bases; bases with no gene match: 10. The CDR3 length is 16 residues. Germline CDR1 and CDR2: SEHNR and FQNEAQ (reference sequence). In DNA, the CDR3 is TGTGCCAGCAGCCCCAAGGACAGGGTTGGGACAGATACGCAGTATTTT. As protein: CASSPKDRVGTDTQYF.

The V call is TRBV7-9, the J call TRBJ1-1; 7 bases agree with TRBD1. This CDR3 contains 15 residues. Trimming cost V 5 bases and J 1 base; bases outside gene matches: 7. Germline assignment: CDR1 SEHNR and CDR2 FQNEAQ (reference sequence). The CDR3 protein is CASSGSGQPNTEAFF. For the CDR3, the DNA is TGTGCCAGCAGCGGATCGGGACAGCCGAACACTGAAGCTTTCTTT.

The chain employs TRBV19 and TRBJ2-5; D remains ambiguous. This CDR3 is built from 13 residues. CDR1 is LNHDA and CDR2 is SQIVND in the germline V gene (reference sequence). V shed 7 bases and J shed 5 bases, with 14 bases lying between them. CDR3 residues: CASTSSVPETQYF. As DNA, the CDR3 is TGTGCCAGTACCTCTAGTGTTCCCGAGACCCAGTACTTC.

The chain uses TRBV6-1 and TRBJ2-5, with 12 bases aligning to TRBD2. The CDR3 contains 18 residues. Germline V lookup: CDR1 MNHNS, CDR2 SASEGT. V lost 2 bases to trimming and J lost 4 bases; unmatched junction nucleotides: 11. CDR3 coding DNA: TGTGCCAGCAGTGAAAGGGAGCGACTAGCGGGAGTTAGAGAGACCCAGTACTTC. It is translated as CASSERERLAGVRETQYF.

The chain carries TRBV29-1 and TRBJ2-7, with D possibly being TRBD2 (6 bases). The germline V and J ends were trimmed by 1 base and 7 bases, with 20 bases remaining between them. The CDR3 covers 15 residues. Germline CDR1 is SQVTM and CDR2 is ANQGSEA. CDR3 nucleotide sequence: TGCAGCGTTGAAGGGCCCTGGGGGGAACTGGGGGAGCAGTACTTC. Its protein is CSVEGPWGELGEQYF.

The chain employs TRBV4-1 and TRBJ2-7, with 12 positions matching TRBD2. Germline assignment: CDR1 MGHRA and CDR2 YSYEKL. The V and J ends lost 4 bases and 6 bases, in that order; junction bases with no gene match: 7. CDR3 size: 15 residues. CDR3 DNA sequence: TGCGCCAGCAGCCTCTCTAGCGGGGGGGCGTTCGAGCAGTACTTC. Encoded protein: CASSLSSGGAFEQYF.

The genes are TRBV19 and TRBJ1-3; maybe TRBD1 (5 bases). The CDR3 has 16 amino acids. Germline V gene lookup returns CDR1 LNHDA and CDR2 SQIVND (reference sequence). V dropped 3 bases and J dropped 3 bases, with 15 bases sitting between them. The CDR3 coding sequence is TGTGCCAGTAGTATGATCCAGGGCTTAATTGGAAACACCATATATTTT. This translates into CASSMIQGLIGNTIYF. Combining the CDR3 with reference TRBV19 and TRBJ1-3 gives the whole variable domain DGGITQSPKYLFRKEGQNVTLSCEQNLNHDAMYWYRQDPGQGLRLIYYSQIVNDFQKGDIAEGYSVSREKKESFPLTVTSAQKNPTAFYLCASSMIQGLIGNTIYFGEGSWLTVV.

V is TRBV7-2 and J is TRBJ2-5, with D possibly matching TRBD2 (5 bases). Trimming shortened V by 1 base and J by 4 bases, and 7 bases separated the two germline ends. The CDR3 totals 13 residues. Germline CDR1 SGHTA, CDR2 FQGNSA. CDR3 sequence reads: CASSLGGSETQYF. CDR3 nucleotides: TGTGCCAGCAGCTTAGGAGGGTCAGAGACCCAGTACTTC. The entire variable domain, with the rest obtained from reference TRBV7-2 and TRBJ2-5, is as follows: GAGVSQSPSNKVTEKGKDVELRCDPISGHTALYWYRQSLGQGLEFLIYFQGNSAPDKSGLPSDRFSAERTGGSVSTLTIQRTQQEDSAVYLCASSLGGSETQYFGPGTRLLVL.

The chain uses TRBV6-1 and TRBJ2-7; TRBD2 aligns across 11 bases. The J segment lost 7 bases and the V segment lost 4 bases, leaving 12 bases of the junction unmatched. Germline-derived CDR1 and CDR2 are MNHNS and SASEGT. The CDR3 is made up of 16 amino acids. CDR3 DNA: TGTGCCAGCAGTGTTCATGGTAGCGGGAGGGTGGGTGAGCAGTACTTC. Translating it yields CASSVHGSGRVGEQYF.

V usage is TRBV7-9 and J usage is TRBJ2-1, with D possibly matching TRBD1 (7 bases). The V end lost 5 bases, the J end lost 5 bases, and 28 bases lay between the germline ends. This CDR3 has 19 residues. The germline CDR1 and CDR2 sequences are SEHNR and FQNEAQ (reference sequence). The CDR3 is CASSPQEGFSGGHNNEQFF. CDR3 in DNA: TGTGCCAGCAGCCCCCAGGAAGGGTTTTCAGGGGGGCATAACAATGAGCAGTTCTTC.

This sequence joins TRBV5-1 and TRBJ2-5; 9 bases line up with TRBD1. From germline, CDR1 is SGHRS and CDR2 YFSETQ. There are 16 residues in the CDR3. Trimming removed 0 bases from V and 11 bases from J; junction bases left unmatched: 14. The CDR3, as DNA: TGCGCCAGCAGCTTGGGCGGGCTCCGGGACAGGGTTCGGCAGTACTTC. Its protein is CASSLGGLRDRVRQYF.

This rearrangement joins TRBV11-2 to TRBJ1-2; tentative D call: TRBD1 (5 bases). With 2 bases removed from V and 2 bases from J, the gap between germline ends came to 18 bases. The CDR3 consists of 17 residues. CDR1 SGHAT and CDR2 FQNNGV come from the germline V gene. The CDR3 region is CASSLRMAGILNYGYTF. The CDR3 nucleotides are TGTGCCAGCAGCTTAAGGATGGCAGGGATTTTGAACTATGGCTACACCTTC.

This clone was observed at least ten times. The CDR3 region is CASSQVYPLATTNEKLFF. The CDR3 DNA is TGCGCCAGCAGCCAAGTGTACCCGCTAGCCACAACTAATGAAAAACTGTTTTTT. The J gene is TRBJ1-4, the V gene TRBV4-1; D is undetermined. The V end lost 1 base, the J end lost 0 bases, and 15 bases lay between the germline ends. Germline loops: CDR1 MGHRA, CDR2 YSYEKL. The CDR3 contains 18 residues.

This clone has only a few counts. Other nucleotide sequences in the sample specify the same CDR3. The V and J genes are TRBV6-5 and TRBJ2-7; 9 positions agree with TRBD1. Per the germline V gene, CDR1 is MNHEY and CDR2 is SVGAGI. V lost 6 bases to trimming and J lost 7 bases; unmatched junction nucleotides: 7. The CDR3 totals 13 residues. The CDR3 region has the DNA TGTGCCAGCAGCCCGGGACAGGGAAGGGAGCAGTACTTC. This encodes CASSPGQGREQYF.

This clone was recorded at least ten times. The gene calls are TRBV6-5 and TRBJ2-3, with TRBD1 as a possible D gene (6 bases). This CDR3 is 14 amino acids long. V lost 5 bases to trimming and J lost 3 bases, with 12 bases between them. CDR1 and CDR2 (germline): MNHEY, SVGAGI. CDR3: CASSGPQGTDTQYF. Here the CDR3 DNA reads TGTGCCAGCAGTGGCCCACAGGGAACAGATACGCAGTATTTT.

The CDR3, as DNA: TGTGCCAGCTCACCAACAGGGGAATCTTCCTCTAACTATGGCTACACCTTC. Its translation is CASSPTGESSSNYGYTF. This chain links TRBV18 with TRBJ1-2; 7 bases align to TRBD1. J lost 0 bases, V lost 2 bases, and 9 bases had no gene match. CDR3 size: 17 residues. Germline V gene data show CDR1 as KGHSH and CDR2 as LQKENI.

The chain links TRBV29-1 to TRBJ2-7; the match to TRBD1 covers 8 bases. CDR1 and CDR2 (germline): SQVTM, ANQGSEA. Trimming took 6 bases from V and 6 from J; bases not matched to a gene: 7. CDR3 length equals 12 residues. CDR3 coding DNA: TGCAGCGTGTATACAGGGGGGCGCGAGCAGTACTTC. The encoded protein is CSVYTGGREQYF.

This clone was recorded once. The chain employs TRBV11-2 and TRBJ1-2, with 9 bases identical to TRBD1. CDR1 is SGHAT, CDR2 FQNNGV, per germline. J gave up 2 bases and V 3 bases, and 4 bases lay outside the gene matches. The CDR3 totals 15 residues. The CDR3 DNA sequence: TGTGCCAGCAGCTTGGGGACAGGGTTGAACTATGGCTACACCTTC. Residues: CASSLGTGLNYGYTF. Based on the CDR3 plus reference TRBV11-2 and TRBJ1-2, the full variable domain is EAGVAQSPRYKIIEKRQSVAFWCNPISGHATLYWYQQILGQGPKLLIQFQNNGVVDDSQLPKDRFSAERLKGVDSTLKIQPAKLEDSAVYLCASSLGTGLNYGYTFGSGTRLTVV.

This clone was observed a few times. The genes are TRBV7-9 and TRBJ2-1; no definite D call. Germline V gene data show CDR1 as SEHNR and CDR2 as FQNEAQ (reference sequence). Trimming pared 3 bases from V and 5 bases from J, leaving 11 bases between. CDR3 length: 14 amino acids. CDR3 in amino acids: CASSFPDGDNEQFF. As DNA, the CDR3 is TGTGCCAGCAGCTTCCCCGACGGAGACAATGAGCAGTTCTTC.